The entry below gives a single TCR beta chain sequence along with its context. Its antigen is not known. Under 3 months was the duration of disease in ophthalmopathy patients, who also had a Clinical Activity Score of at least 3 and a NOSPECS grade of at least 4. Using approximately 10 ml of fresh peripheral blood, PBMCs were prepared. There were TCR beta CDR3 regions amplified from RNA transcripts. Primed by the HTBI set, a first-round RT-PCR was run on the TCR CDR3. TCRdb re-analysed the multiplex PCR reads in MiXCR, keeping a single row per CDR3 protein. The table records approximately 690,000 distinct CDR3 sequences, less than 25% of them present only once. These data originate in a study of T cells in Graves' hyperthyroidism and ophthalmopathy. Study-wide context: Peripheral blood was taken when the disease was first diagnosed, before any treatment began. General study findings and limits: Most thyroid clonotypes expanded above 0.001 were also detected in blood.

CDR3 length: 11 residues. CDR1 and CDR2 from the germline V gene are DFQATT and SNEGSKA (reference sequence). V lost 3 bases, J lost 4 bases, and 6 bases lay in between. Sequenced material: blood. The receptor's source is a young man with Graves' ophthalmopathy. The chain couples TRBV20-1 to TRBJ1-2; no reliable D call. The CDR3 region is CSASSPYGYTF. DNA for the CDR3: TGCAGTGCTAGTTCCCCCTATGGCTACACCTTC.